This paragraph reports one T cell receptor (beta chain). Assay used: immunoSEQ multiplex PCR; TCRdb lists only in-frame clones, some missing. The sample includes about 1,800,000 clones, about 95% of them seen just once. The naive CD8 subset, CD45RO-negative cells positively selected for CCR7, excluded terminally differentiated effector memory CD45RA+ cells. This sample was included in a study of shared clonotypes between healthy human individuals. Germline V lookup: CDR1 SGHRS, CDR2 YFSETQ. Trimming pared 0 bases from V and 3 bases from J, leaving 10 bases between. This CDR3 region has 14 residues. The V and J genes are TRBV5-1 and TRBJ2-7, with D hard to call. Sequenced sample: naive CD8+ T cells sorted from blood. This receptor was obtained from a man younger than 35 in good health. Here the CDR3 reads CASSLADGYYEQYF. The CDR3 DNA reads TGCGCCAGCAGCTTGGCCGACGGCTACTACGAGCAGTACTTC.